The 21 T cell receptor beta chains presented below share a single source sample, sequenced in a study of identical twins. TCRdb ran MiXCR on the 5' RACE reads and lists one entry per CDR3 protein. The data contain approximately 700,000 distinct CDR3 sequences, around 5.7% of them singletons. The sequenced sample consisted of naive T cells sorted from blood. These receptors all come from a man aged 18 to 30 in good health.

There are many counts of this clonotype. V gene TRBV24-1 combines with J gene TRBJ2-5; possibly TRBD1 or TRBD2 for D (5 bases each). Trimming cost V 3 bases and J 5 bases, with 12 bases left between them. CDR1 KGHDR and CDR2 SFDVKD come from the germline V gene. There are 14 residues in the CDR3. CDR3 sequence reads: CATSDRTEGETQYF. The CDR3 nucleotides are TGTGCCACCAGTGATCGAACAGAGGGGGAGACCCAGTACTTC.

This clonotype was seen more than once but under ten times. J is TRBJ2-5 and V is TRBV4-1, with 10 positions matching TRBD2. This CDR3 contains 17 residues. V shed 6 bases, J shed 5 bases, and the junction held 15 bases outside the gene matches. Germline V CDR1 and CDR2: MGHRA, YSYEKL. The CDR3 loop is CASRMGELAGGGETQYF. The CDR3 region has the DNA TGCGCCAGCAGAATGGGGGAATTAGCGGGAGGAGGCGAGACCCAGTACTTC.

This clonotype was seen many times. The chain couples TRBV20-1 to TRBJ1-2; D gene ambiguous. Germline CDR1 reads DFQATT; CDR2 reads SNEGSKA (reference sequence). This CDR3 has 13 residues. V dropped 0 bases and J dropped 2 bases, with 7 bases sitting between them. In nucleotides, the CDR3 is TGCAGTGCTAGAGATCCCCGCAACTATGGCTACACCTTC. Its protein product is CSARDPRNYGYTF.

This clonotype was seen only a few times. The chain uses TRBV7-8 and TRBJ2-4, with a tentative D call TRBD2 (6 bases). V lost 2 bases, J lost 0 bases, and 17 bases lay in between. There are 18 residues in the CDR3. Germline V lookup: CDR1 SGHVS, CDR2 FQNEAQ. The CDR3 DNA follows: TGTGCCAGCAGCTTACGGGACTCGAATATCCTAGCCAAAAACATTCAGTACTTC. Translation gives CASSLRDSNILAKNIQYF.

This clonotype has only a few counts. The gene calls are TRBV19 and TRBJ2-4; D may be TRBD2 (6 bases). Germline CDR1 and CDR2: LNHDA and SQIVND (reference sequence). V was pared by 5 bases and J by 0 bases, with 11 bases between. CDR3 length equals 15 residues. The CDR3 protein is CASSLSGLAKNIQYF. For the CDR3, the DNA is TGTGCCAGTAGTCTTAGCGGATTAGCCAAAAACATTCAGTACTTC.

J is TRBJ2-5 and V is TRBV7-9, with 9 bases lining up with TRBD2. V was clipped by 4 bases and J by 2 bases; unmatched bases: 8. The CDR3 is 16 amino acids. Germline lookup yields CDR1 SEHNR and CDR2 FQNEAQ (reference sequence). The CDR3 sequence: CASSSPLAGAQETQYF. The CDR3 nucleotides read TGTGCCAGCAGCTCACCATTAGCGGGAGCACAAGAGACCCAGTACTTC.

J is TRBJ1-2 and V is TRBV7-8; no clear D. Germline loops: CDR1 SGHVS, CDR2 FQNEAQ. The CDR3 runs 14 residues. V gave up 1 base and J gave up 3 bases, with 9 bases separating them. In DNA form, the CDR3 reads TGTGCCAGCAGCTTAGAAGGGCAGGACTATGGCTACACCTTC. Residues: CASSLEGQDYGYTF. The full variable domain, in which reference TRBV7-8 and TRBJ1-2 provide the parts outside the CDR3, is GAGVSQSPRYKVAKRGQDVALRCDPISGHVSLFWYQQALGQGPEFLTYFQNEAQLDKSGLPSDRFFAERPEGSVSTLKIQRTQQEDSAVYLCASSLEGQDYGYTFGSGTRLTVV.

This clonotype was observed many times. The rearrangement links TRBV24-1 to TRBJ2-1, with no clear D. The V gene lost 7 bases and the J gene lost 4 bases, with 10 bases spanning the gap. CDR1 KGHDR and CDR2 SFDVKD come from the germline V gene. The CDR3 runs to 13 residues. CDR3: CATRGIGYNEQFF. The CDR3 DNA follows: TGTGCCACCAGGGGCATAGGGTACAATGAGCAGTTCTTC.

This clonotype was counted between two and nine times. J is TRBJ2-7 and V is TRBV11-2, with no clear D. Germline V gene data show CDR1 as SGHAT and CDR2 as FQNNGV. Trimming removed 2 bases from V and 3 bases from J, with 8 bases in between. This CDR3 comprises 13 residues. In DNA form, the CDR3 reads TGTGCCAGCAGCTTATCGACATTCTACGAGCAGTACGTC. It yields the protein CASSLSTFYEQYV.

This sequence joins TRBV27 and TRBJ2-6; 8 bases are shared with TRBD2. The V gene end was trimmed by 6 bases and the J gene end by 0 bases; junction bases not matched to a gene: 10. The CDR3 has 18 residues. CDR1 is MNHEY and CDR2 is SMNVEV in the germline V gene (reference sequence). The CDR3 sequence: CASSPRGGRLSGANVLTF. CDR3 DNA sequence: TGTGCCAGCAGCCCTCGCGGGGGGCGCCTCTCTGGGGCCAACGTCCTGACTTTC.

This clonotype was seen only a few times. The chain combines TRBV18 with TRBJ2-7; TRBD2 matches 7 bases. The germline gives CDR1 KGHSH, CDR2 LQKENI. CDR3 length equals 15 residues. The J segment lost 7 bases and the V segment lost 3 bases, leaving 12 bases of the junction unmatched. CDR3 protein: CASSPPGLPFSEQYV. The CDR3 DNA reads TGTGCCAGCTCACCTCCGGGACTACCATTCTCGGAGCAGTACGTC.

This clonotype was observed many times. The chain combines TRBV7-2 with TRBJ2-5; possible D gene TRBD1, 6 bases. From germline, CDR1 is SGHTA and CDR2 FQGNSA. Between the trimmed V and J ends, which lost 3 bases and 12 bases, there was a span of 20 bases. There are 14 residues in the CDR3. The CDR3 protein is CASSLTGPQSEKYF. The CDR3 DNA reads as TGTGCCAGCAGCTTGACAGGCCCCCAGTCGGAAAAGTACTTC.

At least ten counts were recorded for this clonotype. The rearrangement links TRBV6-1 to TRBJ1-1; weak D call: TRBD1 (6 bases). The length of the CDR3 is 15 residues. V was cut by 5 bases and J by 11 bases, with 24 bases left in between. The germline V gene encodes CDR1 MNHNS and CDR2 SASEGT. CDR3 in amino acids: CASSQDSALHPGAFF. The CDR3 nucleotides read TGTGCCAGCAGTCAGGACAGTGCCTTACACCCTGGGGCTTTCTTT.

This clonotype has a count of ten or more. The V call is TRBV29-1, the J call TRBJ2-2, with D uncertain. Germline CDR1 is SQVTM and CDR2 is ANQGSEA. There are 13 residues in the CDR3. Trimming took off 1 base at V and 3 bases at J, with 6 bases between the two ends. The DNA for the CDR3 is TGCAGCGTTGAAGGTTTAGACACCGGGGAGCTGTTTTTT. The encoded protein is CSVEGLDTGELFF.

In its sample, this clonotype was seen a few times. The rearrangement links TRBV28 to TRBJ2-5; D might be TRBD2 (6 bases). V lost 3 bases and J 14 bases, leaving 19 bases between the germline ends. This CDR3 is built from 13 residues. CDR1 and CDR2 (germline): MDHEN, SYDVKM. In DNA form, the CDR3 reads TGTGCCAGCAGTTTCCCGGGAGCCCTGAGCGGCTACTTC. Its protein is CASSFPGALSGYF.

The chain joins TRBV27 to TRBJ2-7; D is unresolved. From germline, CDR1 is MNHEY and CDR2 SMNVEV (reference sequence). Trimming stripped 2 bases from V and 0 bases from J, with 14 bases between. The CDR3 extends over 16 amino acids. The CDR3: CASSLLPLDRSYEQYF. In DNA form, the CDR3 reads TGTGCCAGCAGTTTACTGCCGCTGGACCGCTCCTACGAGCAGTACTTC.

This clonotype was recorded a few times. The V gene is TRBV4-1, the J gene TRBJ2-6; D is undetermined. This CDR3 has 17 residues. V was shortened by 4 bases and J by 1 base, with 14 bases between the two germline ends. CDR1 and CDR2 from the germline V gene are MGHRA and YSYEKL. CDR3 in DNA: TGCGCCAGCAGCCCGTCTGAAGGCCAGTCTGGGGCCAACGTCCTGACTTTC. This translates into CASSPSEGQSGANVLTF.

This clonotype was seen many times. In DNA, the CDR3 is TGCAGTGCTCCGCGGGGGCAGATCCAAGAGACCCAGTACTTC. Amino acids: CSAPRGQIQETQYF. V is TRBV20-1 and J is TRBJ2-5; possibly TRBD2 for D (7 bases). CDR3 length equals 14 residues. V gave up 5 bases and J gave up 1 base, with 14 bases separating them. CDR1 and CDR2 from the germline V gene are DFQATT and SNEGSKA (reference sequence).

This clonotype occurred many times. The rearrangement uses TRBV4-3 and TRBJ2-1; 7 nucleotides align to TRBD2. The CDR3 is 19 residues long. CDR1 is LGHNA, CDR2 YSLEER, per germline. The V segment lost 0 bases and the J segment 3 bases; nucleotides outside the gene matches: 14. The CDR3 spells CASSQDRLGGARGYNEQFF. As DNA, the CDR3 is TGCGCCAGCAGCCAAGATAGGTTGGGAGGGGCGAGGGGCTACAATGAGCAGTTCTTC.

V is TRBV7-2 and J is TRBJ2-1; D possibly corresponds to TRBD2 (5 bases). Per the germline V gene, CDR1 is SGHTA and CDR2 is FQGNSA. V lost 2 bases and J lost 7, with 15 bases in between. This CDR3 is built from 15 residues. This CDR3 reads CASSLIPAEFNEQFF. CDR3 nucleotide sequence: TGTGCCAGCAGCTTAATCCCAGCGGAGTTTAATGAGCAGTTCTTC.

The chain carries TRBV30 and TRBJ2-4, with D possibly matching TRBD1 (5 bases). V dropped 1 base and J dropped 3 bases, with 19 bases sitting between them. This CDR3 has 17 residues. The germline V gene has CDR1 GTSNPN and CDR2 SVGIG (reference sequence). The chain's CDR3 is CAWSAFRPQALKNIQYF. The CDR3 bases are TGTGCCTGGAGTGCCTTTAGACCACAGGCACTCAAAAACATTCAGTACTTC.